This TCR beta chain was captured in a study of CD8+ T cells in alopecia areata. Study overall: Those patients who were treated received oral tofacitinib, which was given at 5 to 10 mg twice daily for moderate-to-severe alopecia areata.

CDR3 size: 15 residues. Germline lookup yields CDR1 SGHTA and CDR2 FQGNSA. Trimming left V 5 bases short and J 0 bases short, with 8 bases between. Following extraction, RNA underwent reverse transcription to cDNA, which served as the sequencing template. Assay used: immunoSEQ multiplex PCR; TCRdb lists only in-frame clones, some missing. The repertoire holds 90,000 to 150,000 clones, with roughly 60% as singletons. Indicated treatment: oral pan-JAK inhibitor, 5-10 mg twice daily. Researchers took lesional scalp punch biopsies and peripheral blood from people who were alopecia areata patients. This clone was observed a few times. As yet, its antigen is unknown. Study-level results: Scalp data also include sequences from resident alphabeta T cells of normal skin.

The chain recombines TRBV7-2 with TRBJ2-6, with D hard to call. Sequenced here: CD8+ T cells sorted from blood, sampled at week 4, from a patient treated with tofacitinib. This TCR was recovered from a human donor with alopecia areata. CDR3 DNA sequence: TGTGCCAGCAGCCCGGGCCTCTCTGGGGCCAACGTCCTGACTTTC. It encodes CASSPGLSGANVLTF.